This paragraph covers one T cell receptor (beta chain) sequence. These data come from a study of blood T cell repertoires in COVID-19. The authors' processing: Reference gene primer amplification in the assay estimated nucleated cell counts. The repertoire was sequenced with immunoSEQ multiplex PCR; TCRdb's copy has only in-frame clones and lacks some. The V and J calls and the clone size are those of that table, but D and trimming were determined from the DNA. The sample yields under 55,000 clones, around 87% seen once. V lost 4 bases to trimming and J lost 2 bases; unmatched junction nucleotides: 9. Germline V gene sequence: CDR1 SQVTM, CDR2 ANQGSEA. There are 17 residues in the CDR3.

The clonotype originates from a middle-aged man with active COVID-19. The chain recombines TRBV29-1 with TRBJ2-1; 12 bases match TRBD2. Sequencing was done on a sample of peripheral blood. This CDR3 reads CSVVGLAGGKTYNEQFF. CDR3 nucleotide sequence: TGCAGCGTTGTGGGTCTAGCGGGAGGGAAGACCTACAATGAGCAGTTCTTC.